The present TCR beta chain was sequenced within a study of blood T cell repertoires in COVID-19. Study information: T cells, B-cell-depleted T cells, or PBMCs provided the cDNA or gDNA that served as material.

Participant-given clinical history determined each cohort assignment. Symptom resolution, clearance, or two negative PCRs marked donors in Cohort 3 as recovered. In the original workflow: Amplification from reference gene primers served as the basis for estimated nucleated cell counts. Clones were read by immunoSEQ multiplex PCR, and TCRdb kept only the in-frame ones, dropping some. V and J calls plus clone size are reproduced from that table; the DNA served to infer D and trimming. The table includes hundreds of thousands of clones, roughly 86% detected once. The CDR3 totals 16 residues. The germline CDR1 and CDR2 sequences are SEHNR and FQNEAQ (reference sequence). V dropped 8 bases and J dropped 3; count of bases not matched to a gene: 11.

The specimen was PBMCs or T cells enriched from blood (not recorded which). This receptor was identified in a woman aged 25-40 years who had recovered from COVID-19. The chain uses TRBV7-9 and TRBJ2-2, with TRBD2 matching over 8 bases. The CDR3 coding sequence is TGTGCCAGCTCGCCGCGGGGAGCGGGAGACACCGGGGAGCTGTTTTTT. This codes for CASSPRGAGDTGELFF.